Shown below are 17 T cell receptor beta chains from a single sample sequenced in a study of T cell responses to AZD1222 COVID-19 vaccine (dated by TCRdb to the early 2020s). Library prep was done by the immunoSEQ multiplex PCR assay. The table comes from immuneACCESS by way of TCRdb, which keeps in-frame sequences with V and J called. Part of the clones is missing from these tables; in studies checked, under half for an unresolved V gene and the rest for unknown reasons. A total of 95,000 to 120,000 clones appear in this sample, more than 70% of them only once. The top ten clones comprise approximately 6.4% of the sample. The sample's time point label is to be understood as: about 28 days (+/-7) after the second vaccine dose. Source: peripheral blood, taken 28 days after the second AZD1222 dose. The receptors derive from an adult who received the AZD1222 COVID-19 vaccine.

The chain is built from TRBV6-5 and TRBJ2-1; TRBD1 might be the D (6 bases). V lost 4 bases and J 6 bases, leaving 13 bases between the germline ends. The CDR3 sequence is 14 residues long. Looked up from germline, CDR1 is MNHEY and CDR2 is SVGAGI. The CDR3 loop is CASSWTAGLNEQFF. Written as DNA, the CDR3 is TGTGCCAGCAGTTGGACAGCTGGGCTCAATGAGCAGTTCTTC.

This clone has only a few counts. V usage is TRBV5-1 and J usage is TRBJ2-1, with D perhaps TRBD1 (5 bases). This CDR3 spans 14 amino acids. Per germline, CDR1 SGHRS and CDR2 YFSETQ. V was clipped by 4 bases and J by 4 bases, with 12 bases between them. The CDR3 is CASSLMTDYNEQFF. DNA of the CDR3: TGCGCCAGCAGCCTAATGACAGATTACAATGAGCAGTTCTTC. The variable domain in full, completed from reference TRBV5-1 and TRBJ2-1, reads KAGVTQTPRYLIKTRGQQVTLSCSPISGHRSVSWYQQTPGQGLQFLFEYFSETQRNKGNFPGRFSGRQFSNSRSEMNVSTLELGDSALYLCASSLMTDYNEQFFGPGTRLTVL.

The chain uses TRBV6-5 and TRBJ2-7, with D unclear. The germline V gene encodes CDR1 MNHEY and CDR2 SVGAGI. This CDR3 spans 12 amino acids. V lost 6 bases to trimming and J lost 3 bases, with 9 bases between them. CDR3 protein: CASRDVLYEQYF. CDR3 nucleotide sequence: TGTGCCAGCAGGGATGTCCTCTACGAGCAGTACTTC.

The chain joins TRBV18 to TRBJ1-1, with TRBD1 matching 7 bases. The J segment lost 5 bases and the V segment lost 0 bases, leaving 6 bases of the junction unmatched. CDR1 is KGHSH and CDR2 is LQKENI in the germline V gene. This CDR3 comprises 15 residues. CDR3 loop: CASSPPTGVGTEAFF. The CDR3, as DNA: TGTGCCAGCTCACCACCAACAGGGGTGGGGACTGAAGCTTTCTTT.

The chain combines TRBV2 with TRBJ1-4; D is undetermined. Germline CDR1 SNHLY, CDR2 FYNNEI. The CDR3 contains 15 residues. The V end was cut by 1 base, the J end by 8 bases, with 14 bases between. The CDR3 spells CASSEGAGTKEKLFF. CDR3 coding DNA: TGTGCCAGCAGTGAAGGGGCAGGCACAAAGGAAAAACTGTTTTTT.

This chain connects TRBV4-1 to TRBJ2-1; no clear D gene. Trimming shortened V by 0 bases and J by 13 bases, and 13 bases separated the two germline ends. The germline CDR1 and CDR2 sequences are MGHRA and YSYEKL. The CDR3 length is 13 residues. CDR3: CASSQDGQARQFF. In DNA form, the CDR3 reads TGCGCCAGCAGCCAAGATGGCCAAGCCCGACAGTTCTTC.

V and J are TRBV10-3 and TRBJ1-3; unclear D gene. V shed 6 bases and J shed 4 bases, with 19 bases lying between them. The CDR3 loop spans 16 amino acids. Germline assignment: CDR1 ENHRY and CDR2 SYGVKD. The CDR3 DNA reads TGTGCCATCAGGCAGACAATAGAAACCTCCGGAAACACCATATATTTT. Protein: CAIRQTIETSGNTIYF.

The chain carries TRBV28 and TRBJ1-4, with D possibly TRBD1 on 5 matching bases. Trimming took 1 base from V and 7 from J, leaving 7 bases between them. Germline V CDR1 and CDR2: MDHEN, SYDVKM. The CDR3 is 13 amino acids. The CDR3 DNA reads as TGTGCCAGCAGTTTATCCCAGGGTGAAAAACTGTTTTTT. Encoded protein: CASSLSQGEKLFF.

The chain couples TRBV12-3 or TRBV12-4 to TRBJ1-3; D ambiguous. This CDR3 has 12 residues. The V gene lost 6 bases and the J gene lost 0 bases, with 3 bases spanning the gap. Here the CDR3 reads CASSNSGNTIYF. The CDR3 DNA reads as TGTGCCAGCAGCAACTCTGGAAACACCATATATTTT.

V and J are TRBV7-9 and TRBJ2-1, with TRBD2 matching 7 bases. CDR3 length equals 11 residues. V was pared by 8 bases and J by 10 bases, with 5 bases of the junction left unmatched. Germline CDR1 SEHNR, CDR2 FQNEAQ (reference sequence). CDR3 residues: CASGQGGEQFF. DNA of the CDR3: TGTGCCAGCGGTCAGGGAGGGGAGCAGTTCTTC.

Remarks on this clone: This specimen includes other DNA sequences encoding the same CDR3. The chain carries TRBV4-2 and TRBJ2-1; D is perhaps TRBD1 or TRBD2 (5 bases each). This CDR3 has 13 amino acids. V was pared by 0 bases and J by 9 bases, with 9 bases between. Germline CDR1 reads LGHNA; CDR2 reads YNFKEQ. The CDR3: CASSQDIGGEQFF. In nucleotides, the CDR3 is TGTGCCAGCAGCCAAGATATTGGGGGTGAGCAGTTCTTC.

The chain joins TRBV18 to TRBJ2-5, with 9 bases lining up with TRBD1. The germline V gene encodes CDR1 KGHSH and CDR2 LQKENI. The CDR3 extends over 15 amino acids. The V segment lost 6 bases and the J segment 5 bases; nucleotides outside the gene matches: 10. The CDR3 protein is CASSPGTGIPETQYF. DNA for the CDR3: TGTGCCAGCTCTCCCGGGACAGGGATCCCGGAGACCCAGTACTTC.

The chain joins TRBV2 to TRBJ1-4; possible D gene TRBD1, 6 bases. This CDR3 is built from 14 residues. The germline gives CDR1 SNHLY, CDR2 FYNNEI. V shed 4 bases and J shed 4 bases, with 10 bases lying between them. The CDR3 loop reads CASSVGTNNEKLFF. DNA of the CDR3: TGTGCCAGCAGTGTCGGGACAAATAATGAAAAACTGTTTTTT.

The chain combines TRBV18 with TRBJ2-5; D not certain. Germline values: CDR1 KGHSH, CDR2 LQKENI. Trimming cost V 0 bases and J 4 bases, with 6 bases left between them. The CDR3 extends over 13 amino acids. The CDR3: CASSPPTLETQYF. The DNA of the CDR3 is TGTGCCAGCTCACCACCGACTTTAGAGACCCAGTACTTC.

A few counts support this clone. The chain is built from TRBV4-1 and TRBJ1-2; 7 nucleotides agree with TRBD1. This CDR3 spans 14 amino acids. V dropped 5 bases and J dropped 4; count of bases not matched to a gene: 7. Looked up from germline, CDR1 is MGHRA and CDR2 is YSYEKL. The CDR3 reads CASSKTGDGYGYTF. In DNA form, the CDR3 reads TGCGCCAGCAGCAAAACAGGGGATGGCTATGGCTACACCTTC.

V and J are TRBV6-1 and TRBJ1-4; D might be TRBD1 (6 bases). The germline gives CDR1 MNHNS, CDR2 SASEGT. This CDR3 region has 14 residues. The V end was cut by 1 base, the J end by 6 bases, with 9 bases between. The chain's CDR3 is CASSEGGADEKLFF. DNA for the CDR3: TGTGCCAGCAGTGAAGGGGGGGCAGATGAAAAACTGTTTTTT.

The J gene is TRBJ1-1, the V gene TRBV18; D unclear. The CDR3 has 15 amino acids. V was cut by 0 bases and J by 6 bases, with 14 bases left in between. The germline gives CDR1 KGHSH, CDR2 LQKENI. CDR3 DNA: TGTGCCAGCTCACCACCGATCCGGGGAAACTCTGAAGCTTTCTTT. Protein: CASSPPIRGNSEAFF.